This T cell receptor (beta chain) was recovered during a study of T cell changes during pregnancy in multiple sclerosis. Profiled with immunoSEQ multiplex PCR; TCRdb holds only in-frame clones, not every one. In the table there are roughly 53,000 clones, more than 90% of which are singletons. With 2 bases removed from V and 1 base from J, the gap between germline ends came to 9 bases. CDR3 length: 15 amino acids. Germline CDR1 LNHNV, CDR2 YYDKDF (reference sequence). The gene calls are TRBV15 and TRBJ1-5, with a weak D call TRBD1 (5 bases). The source was CD8+ T cells from peripheral blood mononuclear cells, collected before pregnancy. The origin of this receptor is a female donor with multiple sclerosis, enrolled in a pregnancy study. DNA of the CDR3: TGTGCCACCAGCAGATCCCAGGGAAGCAATCAGCCCCAGCATTTT. Amino acids: CATSRSQGSNQPQHF.